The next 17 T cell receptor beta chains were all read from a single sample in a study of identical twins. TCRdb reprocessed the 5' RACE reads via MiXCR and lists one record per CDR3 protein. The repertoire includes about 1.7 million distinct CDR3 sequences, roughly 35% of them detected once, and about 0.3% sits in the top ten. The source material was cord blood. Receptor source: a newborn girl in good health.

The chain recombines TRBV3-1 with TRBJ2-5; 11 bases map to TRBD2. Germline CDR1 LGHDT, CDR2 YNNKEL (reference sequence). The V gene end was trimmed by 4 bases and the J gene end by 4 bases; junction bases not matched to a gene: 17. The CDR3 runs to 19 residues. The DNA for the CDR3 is TGTGCCAGCAGCCTCGGAGAAGTGCGGCTAGCGGGGGGCCGAGAGACCCAGTACTTC. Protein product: CASSLGEVRLAGGRETQYF.

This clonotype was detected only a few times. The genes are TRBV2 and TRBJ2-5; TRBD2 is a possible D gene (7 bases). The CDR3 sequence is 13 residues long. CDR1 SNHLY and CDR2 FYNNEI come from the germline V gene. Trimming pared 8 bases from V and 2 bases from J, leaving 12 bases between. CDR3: CASGGGLQETQYF. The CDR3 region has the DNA TGTGCCAGCGGGGGGGGCCTACAAGAGACCCAGTACTTC.

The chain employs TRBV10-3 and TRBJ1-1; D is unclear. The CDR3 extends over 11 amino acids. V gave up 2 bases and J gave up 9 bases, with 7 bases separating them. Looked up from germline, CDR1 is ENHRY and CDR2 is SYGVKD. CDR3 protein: CAISEGQQAFF. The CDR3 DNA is TGTGCCATCAGTGAGGGTCAGCAAGCTTTCTTT.

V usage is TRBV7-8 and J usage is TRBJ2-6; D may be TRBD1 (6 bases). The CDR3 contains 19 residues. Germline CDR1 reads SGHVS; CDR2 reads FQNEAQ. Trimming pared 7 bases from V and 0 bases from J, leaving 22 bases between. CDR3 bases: TGTGCCAGCATCCTAAATAAACAGGGAGTCCCCTCTGGGGCCAACGTCCTGACTTTC. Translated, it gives CASILNKQGVPSGANVLTF. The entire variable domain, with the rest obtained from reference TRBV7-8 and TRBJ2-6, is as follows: GAGVSQSPRYKVAKRGQDVALRCDPISGHVSLFWYQQALGQGPEFLTYFQNEAQLDKSGLPSDRFFAERPEGSVSTLKIQRTQQEDSAVYLCASILNKQGVPSGANVLTFGAGSRLTVL.

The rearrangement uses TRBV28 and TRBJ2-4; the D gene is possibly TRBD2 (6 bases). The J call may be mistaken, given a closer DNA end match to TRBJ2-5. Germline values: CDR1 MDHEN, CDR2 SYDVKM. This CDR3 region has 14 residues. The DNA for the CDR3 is TGTGCCAGCAGTTTATCGGGAGTTGTGAAGACCCAGTACTTC. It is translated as CASSLSGVVKTQYF.

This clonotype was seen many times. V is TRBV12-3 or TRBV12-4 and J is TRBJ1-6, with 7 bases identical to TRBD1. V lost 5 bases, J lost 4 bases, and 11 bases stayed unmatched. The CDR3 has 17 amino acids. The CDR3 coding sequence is TGTGCCAGCAGTCTTCTGACAGGGTCCGGGTATAATTCACCCCTCCACTTT. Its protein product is CASSLLTGSGYNSPLHF.

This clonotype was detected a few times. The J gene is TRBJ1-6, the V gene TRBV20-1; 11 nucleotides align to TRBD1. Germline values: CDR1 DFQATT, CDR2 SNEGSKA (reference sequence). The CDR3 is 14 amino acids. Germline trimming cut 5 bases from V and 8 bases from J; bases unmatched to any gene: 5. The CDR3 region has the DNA TGCAGTGCTCAACGGACAGGGGGCTATTCACCCCTCCACTTT. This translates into CSAQRTGGYSPLHF.

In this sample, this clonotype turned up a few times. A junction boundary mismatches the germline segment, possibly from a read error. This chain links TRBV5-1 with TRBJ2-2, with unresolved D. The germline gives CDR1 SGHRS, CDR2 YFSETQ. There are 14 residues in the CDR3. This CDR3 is CASSLAIAPGELFF. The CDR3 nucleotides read TGCGCCAGTAGCTTGGCTATAGCTCCCGGGGAGCTGTTTTTT.

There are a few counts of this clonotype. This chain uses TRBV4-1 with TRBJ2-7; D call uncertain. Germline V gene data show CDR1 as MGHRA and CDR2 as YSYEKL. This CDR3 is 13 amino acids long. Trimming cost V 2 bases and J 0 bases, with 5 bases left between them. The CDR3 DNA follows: TGCGCCAGCAGCCAACAGGACTCCTACGAGCAGTACTTC. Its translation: CASSQQDSYEQYF.

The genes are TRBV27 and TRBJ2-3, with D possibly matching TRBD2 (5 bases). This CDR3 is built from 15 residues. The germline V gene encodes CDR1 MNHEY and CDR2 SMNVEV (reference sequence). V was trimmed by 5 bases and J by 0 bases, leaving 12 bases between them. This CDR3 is CASSKRWLSTDTQYF. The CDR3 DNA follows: TGTGCCAGCAGTAAGCGGTGGTTGAGCACAGATACGCAGTATTTT.

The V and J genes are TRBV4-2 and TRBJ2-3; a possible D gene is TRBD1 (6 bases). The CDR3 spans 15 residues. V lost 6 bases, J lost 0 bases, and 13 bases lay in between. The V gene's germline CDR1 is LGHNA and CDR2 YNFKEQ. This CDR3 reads CASREQGWSTDTQYF. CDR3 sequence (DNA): TGTGCCAGCAGGGAACAGGGTTGGAGCACAGATACGCAGTATTTT.

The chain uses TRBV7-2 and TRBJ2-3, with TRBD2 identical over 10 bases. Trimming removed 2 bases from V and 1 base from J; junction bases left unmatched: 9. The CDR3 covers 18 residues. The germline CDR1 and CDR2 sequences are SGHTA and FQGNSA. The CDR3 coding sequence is TGTGCCAGCAGCTTAACTTCGGGACTAGCGAGGGGCACAGATACGCAGTATTTT. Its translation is CASSLTSGLARGTDTQYF.

The CDR3 DNA reads as TGTGCCAGCAGCGCCGGGACAGGGGGGAATTCACCCCTCCACTTT. Translation: CASSAGTGGNSPLHF. The rearrangement joins TRBV7-6 to TRBJ1-6; 11 bases are shared with TRBD1. From germline, CDR1 is SGHVS and CDR2 FNYEAQ. The CDR3 spans 15 residues. J gave up 7 bases and V 5 bases, and 4 bases lay outside the gene matches.

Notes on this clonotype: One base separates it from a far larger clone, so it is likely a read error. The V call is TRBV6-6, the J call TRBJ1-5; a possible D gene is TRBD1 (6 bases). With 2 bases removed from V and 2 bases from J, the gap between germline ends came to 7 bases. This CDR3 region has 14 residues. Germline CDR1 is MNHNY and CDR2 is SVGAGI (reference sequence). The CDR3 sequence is CASSYEGGNQPQHF. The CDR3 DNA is TGTGCCAGCAGTTACGAGGGGGGCAATCAGCCCCAGCATTTT.

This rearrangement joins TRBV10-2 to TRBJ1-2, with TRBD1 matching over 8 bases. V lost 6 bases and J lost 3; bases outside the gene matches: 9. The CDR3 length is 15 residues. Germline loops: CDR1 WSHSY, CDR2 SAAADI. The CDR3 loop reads CASSRTGQWHYGYTF. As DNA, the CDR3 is TGCGCCAGCAGCCGGACAGGGCAGTGGCACTATGGCTACACCTTC.

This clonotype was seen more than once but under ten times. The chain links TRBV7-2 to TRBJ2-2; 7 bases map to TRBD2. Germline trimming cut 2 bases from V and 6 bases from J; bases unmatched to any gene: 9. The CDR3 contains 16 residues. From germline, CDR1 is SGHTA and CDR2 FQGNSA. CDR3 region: CASSLYPSGVSGELFF. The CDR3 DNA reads TGTGCCAGCAGCTTATATCCCAGCGGGGTATCCGGGGAGCTGTTTTTT.

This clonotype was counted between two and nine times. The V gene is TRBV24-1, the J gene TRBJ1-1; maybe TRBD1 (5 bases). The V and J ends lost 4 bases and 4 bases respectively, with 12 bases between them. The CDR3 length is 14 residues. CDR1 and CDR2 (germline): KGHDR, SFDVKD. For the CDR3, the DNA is TGTGCCACCAGTGAACCACCTCAGGGCACTGAAGCTTTCTTT. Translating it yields CATSEPPQGTEAFF.